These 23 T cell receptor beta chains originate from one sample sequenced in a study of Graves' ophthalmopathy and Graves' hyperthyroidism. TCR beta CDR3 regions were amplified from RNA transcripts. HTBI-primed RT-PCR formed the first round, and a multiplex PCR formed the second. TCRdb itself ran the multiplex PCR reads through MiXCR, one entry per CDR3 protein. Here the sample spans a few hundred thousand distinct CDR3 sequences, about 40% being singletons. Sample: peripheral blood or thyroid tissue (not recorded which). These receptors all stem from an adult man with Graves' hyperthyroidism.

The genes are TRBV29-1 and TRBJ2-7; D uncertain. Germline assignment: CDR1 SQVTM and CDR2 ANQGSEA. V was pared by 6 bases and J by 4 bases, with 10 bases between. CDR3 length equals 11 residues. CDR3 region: CSVVPDYEQYF. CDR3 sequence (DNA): TGCAGCGTAGTTCCGGATTACGAGCAGTACTTC.

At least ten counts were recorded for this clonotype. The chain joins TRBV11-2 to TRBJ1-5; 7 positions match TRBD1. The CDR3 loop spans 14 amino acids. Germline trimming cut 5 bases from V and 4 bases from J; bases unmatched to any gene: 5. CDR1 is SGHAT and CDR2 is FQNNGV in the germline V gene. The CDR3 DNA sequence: TGTGCCAGCAGCCACAGGGGACAGAATCAGCCCCAGCATTTT. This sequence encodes CASSHRGQNQPQHF.

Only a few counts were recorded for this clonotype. CDR3 sequence (DNA): TGTGCCAGCAGCACGGGGGGGGCGGTTGAAAAACTGTTTTTT. This gives the protein CASSTGGAVEKLFF. This sequence joins TRBV6-1 and TRBJ1-4, with D possibly matching TRBD1 (6 bases). With 6 bases removed from V and 7 bases from J, the gap between germline ends came to 15 bases. The CDR3 sequence is 14 residues long. Germline V gene lookup returns CDR1 MNHNS and CDR2 SASEGT.

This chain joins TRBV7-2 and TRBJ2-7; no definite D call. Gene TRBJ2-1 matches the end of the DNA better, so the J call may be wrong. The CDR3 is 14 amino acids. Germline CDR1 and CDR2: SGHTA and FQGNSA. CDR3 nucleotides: TGTGCCAGCAGCCGAATCCTTGTCAGCAATGAGCAGTTCTTC. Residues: CASSRILVSNEQFF.

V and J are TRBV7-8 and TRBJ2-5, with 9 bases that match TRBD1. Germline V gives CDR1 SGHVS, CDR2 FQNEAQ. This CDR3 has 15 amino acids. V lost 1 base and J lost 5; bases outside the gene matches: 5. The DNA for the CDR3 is TGTGCCAGCAGCTTAGGGACAGGGGCGCGGGAGACCCAGTACTTC. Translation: CASSLGTGARETQYF.

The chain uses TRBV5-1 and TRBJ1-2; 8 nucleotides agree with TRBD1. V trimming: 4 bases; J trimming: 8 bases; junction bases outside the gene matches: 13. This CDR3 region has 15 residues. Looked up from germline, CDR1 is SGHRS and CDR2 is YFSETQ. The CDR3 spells CASSTLSWGTGGYTF. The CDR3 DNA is TGCGCCAGCAGCACCTTGAGCTGGGGGACAGGAGGCTACACCTTC.

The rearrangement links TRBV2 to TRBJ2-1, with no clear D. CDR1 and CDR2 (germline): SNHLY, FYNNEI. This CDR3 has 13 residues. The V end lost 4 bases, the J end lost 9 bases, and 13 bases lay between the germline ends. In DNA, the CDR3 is TGTGCCAGCAGTGTGAATGGGGTGGGTGAGCAGTTCTTC. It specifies CASSVNGVGEQFF.

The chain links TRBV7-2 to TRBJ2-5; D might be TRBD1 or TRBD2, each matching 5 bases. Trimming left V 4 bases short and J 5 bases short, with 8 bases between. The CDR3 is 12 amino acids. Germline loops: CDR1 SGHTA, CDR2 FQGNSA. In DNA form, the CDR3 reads TGTGCCAGCAGCTCCGGGACGGAGACCCAGTACTTC. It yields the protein CASSSGTETQYF.

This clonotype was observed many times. The CDR3: CSARAGLENQPQHF. As DNA, the CDR3 is TGCAGTGCTAGAGCAGGCCTGGAGAATCAGCCCCAGCATTTT. The chain employs TRBV20-1 and TRBJ1-5, with D unclear. The V end was cut by 1 base, the J end by 4 bases, with 11 bases between. CDR3 length: 14 residues. CDR1 is DFQATT, CDR2 SNEGSKA, per germline (reference sequence).

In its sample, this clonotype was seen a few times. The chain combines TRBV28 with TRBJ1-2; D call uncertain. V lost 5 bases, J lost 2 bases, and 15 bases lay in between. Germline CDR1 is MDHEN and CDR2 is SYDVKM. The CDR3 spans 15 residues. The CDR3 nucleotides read TGTGCCAGCAGTCCACACTCACAAGGGAACTATGGCTACACCTTC. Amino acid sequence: CASSPHSQGNYGYTF.

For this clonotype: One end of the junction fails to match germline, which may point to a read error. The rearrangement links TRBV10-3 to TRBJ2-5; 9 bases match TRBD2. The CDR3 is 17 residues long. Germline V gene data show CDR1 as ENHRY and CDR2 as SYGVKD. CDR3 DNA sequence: TGTGCCGTCAGTGAGTCGGAGGGCGGGAGGGCCGCTGAGACCCAGTACTTC. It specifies CAVSESEGGRAAETQYF.

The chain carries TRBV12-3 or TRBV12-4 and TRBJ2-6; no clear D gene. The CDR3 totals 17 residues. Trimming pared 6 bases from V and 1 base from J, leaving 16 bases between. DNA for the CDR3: TGTGCCAGCAGCGTATGGGCGAGTCTTTCTGGGGCCAACGTCCTGACTTTC. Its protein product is CASSVWASLSGANVLTF.

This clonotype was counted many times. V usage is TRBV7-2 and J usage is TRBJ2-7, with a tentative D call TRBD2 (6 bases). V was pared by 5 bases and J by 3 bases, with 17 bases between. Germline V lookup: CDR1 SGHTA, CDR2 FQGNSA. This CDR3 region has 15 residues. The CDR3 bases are TGTGCCAGCAGCGCAGAGATAGGACTAATCTACGAGCAGTACTTC. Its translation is CASSAEIGLIYEQYF.

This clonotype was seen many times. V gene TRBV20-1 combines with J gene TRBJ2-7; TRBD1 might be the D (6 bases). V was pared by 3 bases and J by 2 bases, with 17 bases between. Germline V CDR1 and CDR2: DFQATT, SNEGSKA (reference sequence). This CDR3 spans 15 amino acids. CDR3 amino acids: CSARDRRQVTYEQYF. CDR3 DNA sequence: TGCAGTGCTAGGGACCGTCGACAGGTAACCTACGAGCAGTACTTC.

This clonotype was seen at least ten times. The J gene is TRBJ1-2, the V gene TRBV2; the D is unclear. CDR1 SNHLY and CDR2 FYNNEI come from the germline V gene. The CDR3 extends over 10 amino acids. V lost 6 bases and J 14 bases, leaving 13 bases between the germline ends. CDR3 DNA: TGTGCCAGCAGCGGTCTGGAGGTAACCTTC. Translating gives CASSGLEVTF.

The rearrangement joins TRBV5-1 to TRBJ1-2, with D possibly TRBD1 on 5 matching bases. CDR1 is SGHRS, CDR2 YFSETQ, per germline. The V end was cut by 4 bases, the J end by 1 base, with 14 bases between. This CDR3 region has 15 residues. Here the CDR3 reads CASSATGTDNYGYTF. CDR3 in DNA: TGCGCCAGCAGCGCTACCGGGACGGATAACTATGGCTACACCTTC.

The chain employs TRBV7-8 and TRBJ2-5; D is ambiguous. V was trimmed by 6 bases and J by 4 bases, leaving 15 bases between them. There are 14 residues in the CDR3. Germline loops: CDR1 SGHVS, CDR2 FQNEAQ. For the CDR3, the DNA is TGTGCCAGCAGTGAAACGTCGGTAGGAGAGACCCAGTACTTC. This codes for CASSETSVGETQYF.

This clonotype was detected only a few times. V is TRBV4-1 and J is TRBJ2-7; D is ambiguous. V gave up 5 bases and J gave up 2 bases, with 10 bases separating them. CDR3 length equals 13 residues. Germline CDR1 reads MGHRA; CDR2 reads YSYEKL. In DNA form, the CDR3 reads TGCGCCAGCAGCTCAAGTGCCACCTACGAGCAGTACTTC. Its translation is CASSSSATYEQYF.

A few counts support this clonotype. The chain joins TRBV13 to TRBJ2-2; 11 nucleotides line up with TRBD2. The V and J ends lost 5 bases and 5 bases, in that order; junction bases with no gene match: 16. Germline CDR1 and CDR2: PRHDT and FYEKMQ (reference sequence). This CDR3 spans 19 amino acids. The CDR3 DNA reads TGTGCCAGCAGCGACCGACTGGTAGCGGGAGGGCCGCGGACCGGGGAGCTGTTTTTT. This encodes CASSDRLVAGGPRTGELFF.

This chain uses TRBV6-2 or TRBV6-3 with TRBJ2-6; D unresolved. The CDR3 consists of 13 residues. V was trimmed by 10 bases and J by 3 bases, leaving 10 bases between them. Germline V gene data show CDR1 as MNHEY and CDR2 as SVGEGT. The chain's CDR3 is CAMSSCGANVLTF. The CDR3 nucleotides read TGTGCCATGTCTTCCTGTGGGGCCAACGTCCTGACTTTC.

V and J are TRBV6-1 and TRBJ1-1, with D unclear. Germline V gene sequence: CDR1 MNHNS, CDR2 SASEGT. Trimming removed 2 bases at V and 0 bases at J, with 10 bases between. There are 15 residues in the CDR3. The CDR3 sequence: CASSELKFVNTEAFF. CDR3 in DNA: TGTGCCAGCAGTGAACTAAAGTTTGTGAACACTGAAGCTTTCTTT.

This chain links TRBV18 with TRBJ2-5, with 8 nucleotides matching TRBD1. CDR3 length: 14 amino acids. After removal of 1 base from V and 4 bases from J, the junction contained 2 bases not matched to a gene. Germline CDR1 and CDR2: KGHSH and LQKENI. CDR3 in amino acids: CASSPQGQGETQYF. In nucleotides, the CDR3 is TGTGCCAGCTCACCACAAGGACAGGGAGAGACCCAGTACTTC.

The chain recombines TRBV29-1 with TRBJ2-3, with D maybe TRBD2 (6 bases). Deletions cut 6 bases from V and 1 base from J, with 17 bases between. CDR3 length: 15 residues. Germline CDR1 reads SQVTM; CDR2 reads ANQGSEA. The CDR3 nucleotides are TGCAGCGTGGCTCCCGGGGGTGGGGGCACAGATACGCAGTATTTT. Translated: CSVAPGGGGTDTQYF.